The source of this T cell receptor (beta chain) is a study of Ad26.COV2.S vaccination and SARS-CoV-2 variants (dated by TCRdb to the early 2020s). About the full investigation: Vaccine-arm donors were drawn from COV1001, a multicentre, randomized, double-blind, placebo-controlled phase I-IIa trial of Ad26.COV2.S in healthy adults. Ad26.COV2.S was administered intramuscularly at 5 x 10^10 or 1 x 10^11 viral particles, either as a single shot or as two shots given 56 days apart. Trial participants were randomized into five groups of five: low-dose or high-dose Ad26.COV2.S given once or twice, or placebo on both occasions. The specificity and breadth of SARS-CoV-2-reactive T cell receptors after Ad26.COV2.S vaccination were assessed by TCRbeta repertoire sequencing. The TCR-sequenced set comprised approximately 32 samples: some 20 Ad26.COV2.S vaccine recipients, 5 placebo recipients and 8 SARS-CoV-2 convalescent individuals. Blinding of investigators to trial group allocation was maintained during experiments and outcome assessment. Broader findings and caveats from the paper: Substantial breadth of spike-specific CD8+ and CD4+ T cell responses was reported after vaccination. Higher spike-specific TCR breadth was observed in Ad26.COV2.S recipients than in placebo recipients (P = 0.0014). According to the authors, total T cell responses may have been underestimated by the TCR breadth and depth analyses. Vaccine and placebo recipients had similar non-spike TCR breadth, a finding consistent with the vaccine containing only spike. Comparing responses between vaccine doses or regimens was not something the study was powered to do.

In regard to this clone: Its specific antigen is unknown. No much larger clone is present one base from it, and per-base qualities are unavailable.

The germline V gene (reference sequence) provides CDR1 LNHDA and CDR2 SQIVND. From its cysteine to its phenylalanine, the CDR3 spans 12 amino acids. The only DNA kept is the CDR3, 36 bases in frame from the first base. Germline trimming: 7 bases from V, 4 bases from J; junction bases outside gene matches: 1. TCRbeta CDR3 regions were sequenced with the immunoSEQ Assay. After extraction, genomic DNA underwent amplification by bias-controlled multiplex PCR, followed by high-throughput sequencing. On the study's bioinformatics: Collapsing and filtering of sequences were performed to quantify the absolute abundance of each unique TCRbeta CDR3 region. T cell fraction was estimated by normalization of TCRbeta template counts to usable DNA, with usable DNA being measured through amplification of reference genes present in all nucleated cells. Repertoire TCRs were annotated as SARS-CoV-2-specific by exact matching of V gene, CDR3 amino acid sequence and J gene to a known reactive TCR set. The reference SARS-CoV-2 TCR set was obtained from MIRA and was filtered for enrichment in COVID-19-positive ImmuneCODE repertoires, whereby public or cross-reactive TCRs were removed. Using the MIRA antigens, annotated TCRs were further analysed by specific ORF or by position within an ORF. Depth was the summed frequency of annotated unique rearrangements, while breadth was defined as annotated unique rearrangements over total unique productive rearrangements. Group comparisons of TCR breadth used two-sided Wilcoxon rank-sum tests. The source is immuneACCESS, and TCRdb retained only in-frame sequences with V and J called. Part of the clones is not carried over; for the studies checked, unresolved V genes explain less than half of this, and the remainder is unexplained. V and J calls plus clone size are reproduced from that table; the DNA served to infer D and trimming. For this sample there are roughly 350,000 clones; 85% to 90% appear just once. 5% of the sample rests with the top ten.

The label giving this sample's treatment or condition can be read as: 15 to 20 received Ad26.COV2.S at low or high dose, single or two shots; 5 received placebo; per-sample allocation not given. Repertoires of vaccine and placebo recipients were sequenced from samples taken on day 63 after the first injection. In Cohort 1b, fewer than 30 adults aged 18-55 years were enrolled at a single site in Boston, USA, between 29 July and 7 August 2020. Ad26.COV2.S was a replication-incompetent adenovirus type 26 vector that expressed a prefusion-stabilized SARS-CoV-2 spike protein derived from the original Wuhan strain.

Source: peripheral blood, taken in a trial of Ad26.COV2.S vaccine versus placebo. The chain links TRBV19 with TRBJ1-5; TRBD1 fits 7 bases in the junction. This sequence originates from a person between 18 and 59 years old who received the Ad26.COV2.S COVID-19 vaccine or a placebo. Here is the DNA: TGTGCCAGTACGGACAGGAATCAGCCCCAGCATTTT. The resulting protein is CASTDRNQPQHF. Full variable domain (CDR3 extended with the reference TRBV19 and TRBJ1-5 proteins): DGGITQSPKYLFRKEGQNVTLSCEQNLNHDAMYWYRQDPGQGLRLIYYSQIVNDFQKGDIAEGYSVSREKKESFPLTVTSAQKNPTAFYLCASTDRNQPQHFGDGTRLSIL.